The rows below give T cell receptor beta chains drawn from one sample of a study of blood T cell repertoires in COVID-19. TCRdb's table, derived via immunoSEQ multiplex PCR, lists solely in-frame clones and lacks some. The sample holds about 51,000 clones, approximately 84% seen once. Input material: peripheral blood. The origin of the receptors is a man aged 50 to 59 with acute or convalescent COVID-19. Each CDR3 is given with its conserved first and last residue. A D gene is named only where the DNA matches it firmly. Clone sizes are given selectively: once, few, many, or a class where the clone is expanded.

>TRBV5-1|TRBJ1-1|few|NA
CASSMDTGNTEAFF
TGCGCCAGCAGTATGGACACAGGGAACACTGAAGCTTTCTTT
>TRBV2|TRBJ1-5|few|TRBD1
CASSEITGGIQPQHF
TGTGCCAGCAGTGAGATTACAGGGGGCATCCAGCCCCAGCATTTT
>TRBV11-1|TRBJ2-1|NA|TRBD2
CASSLLAGVYNEQFF
TGTGCCAGCAGCCTCCTAGCGGGGGTGTACAATGAGCAGTTCTTC
>TRBV25-1|TRBJ2-5|NA|TRBD2
CASSDPRGGEGETQYF
TGTGCCAGCAGTGACCCTAGGGGAGGGGAGGGCGAGACCCAGTACTTC
>TRBV19|TRBJ2-7|NA|TRBD2
CASSIAGGLVEQYF
TGTGCCAGTAGTATAGCGGGGGGGCTTGTCGAGCAGTACTTC
>TRBV19|TRBJ1-1|few|TRBD1
CASRPGTANTEAFF
TGTGCCAGTAGGCCCGGGACAGCGAACACTGAAGCTTTCTTT
>TRBV9|TRBJ1-6|NA|TRBD1
CASSFGTGPNNSPLHF
TGTGCCAGCAGCTTCGGGACAGGGCCTAATAATTCACCCCTCCACTTT
>TRBV4-1|TRBJ1-1|NA|NA
CASSQGNRLGSKGYTEAFF
TGCGCCAGCAGCCAAGGAAATCGGCTTGGGAGTAAAGGGTACACTGAAGCTTTCTTT
>TRBV30|TRBJ2-1|NA|TRBD2
CAWSGLAGVRNEQFF
TGTGCCTGGAGTGGGCTAGCGGGGGTACGGAATGAGCAGTTCTTC
>TRBV5-8|TRBJ1-5|NA|TRBD1
CASSTSGGPYQPQHF
TGTGCCAGCAGCACCTCAGGGGGACCCTATCAGCCCCAGCATTTT
>TRBV6-5|TRBJ2-3|NA|NA
CASSLTATDTQYF
TGTGCCAGCAGCCTGACAGCCACAGATACGCAGTATTTT
>TRBV5-4|TRBJ1-1|once|TRBD1
CASSLGGQGYTEAFF
TGTGCCAGCAGCTTGGGTGGACAGGGGTACACTGAAGCTTTCTTT
>TRBV3-1/TRBV3-2|TRBJ1-1|NA|TRBD1
CASSLHGQGSEAFF
TGTGCCAGCAGCCTCCACGGACAGGGAAGTGAAGCTTTCTTT
>TRBV4-1|TRBJ2-7|NA|TRBD2
CASSQEGGGTIPYEQYF
TGCGCCAGCAGCCAAGAAGGCGGAGGGACTATCCCCTACGAGCAGTACTTC
>TRBV28|TRBJ2-4|once|TRBD2
CASSQIGGDKNIQYF
TGTGCCAGCAGTCAAATCGGGGGGGACAAAAACATTCAGTACTTC
>TRBV5-6|TRBJ2-1|medium-sized|NA
CASSSGGSSDSYNEQFF
TGTGCCAGCAGCTCTGGCGGTAGCTCCGACTCCTACAATGAGCAGTTCTTC
>TRBV7-6|TRBJ2-1|NA|TRBD2
CASSLGTSGGYNEQFF
TGTGCCAGCAGCTTAGGGACTAGCGGGGGGTACAATGAGCAGTTCTTC
>TRBV5-1|TRBJ2-7|NA|NA
CASSLVRFFRDSGDEQYF
TGCGCCAGCAGCTTGGTTCGCTTCTTCCGGGACTCGGGAGACGAGCAGTACTTC
>TRBV23-1|TRBJ1-2|NA|NA
CASSHRDGYTF
TGCGCCAGCAGCCACAGGGATGGCTACACCTTC
>TRBV5-1|TRBJ2-7|NA|TRBD2
CASSRSGLAGVGSSYEQYF
TGCGCCAGCAGCCGGAGTGGACTAGCGGGGGTAGGGAGCTCCTACGAGCAGTACTTC
>TRBV10-1|TRBJ2-2|NA|TRBD1
CASSETGVGELFF
TGCGCCAGCAGTGAAACAGGGGTGGGGGAGCTGTTTTTT
>TRBV19|TRBJ1-5|NA|TRBD1
CASTAAPGGHQPQHF
TGTGCCAGCACGGCCGCACCAGGGGGGCATCAGCCCCAGCATTTT
>TRBV3-1/TRBV3-2|TRBJ1-2|few|NA
CASSQDHVRGYVYGYTF
TGTGCCAGCAGCCAAGATCATGTGAGGGGGTATGTCTATGGCTACACCTTC
>TRBV30|TRBJ1-5|NA|TRBD1
CAWGTGGSQPQHF
TGTGCCTGGGGGACAGGGGGCAGCCAGCCCCAGCATTTT
>TRBV5-8|TRBJ2-7|NA|NA
CASSFPRRVEQYF
TGTGCCAGCAGCTTTCCTAGGAGGGTCGAGCAGTACTTC
>TRBV6-5|TRBJ1-6|NA|NA
CASSYSRGFNSPLHF
TGTGCCAGCAGTTACAGTAGGGGTTTTAATTCACCCCTCCACTTT
>TRBV30|TRBJ1-6|NA|TRBD1
CAWSTGQDNSPLHF
TGTGCCTGGAGTACAGGACAGGACAATTCACCCCTCCACTTT
>TRBV18|TRBJ2-6|once|NA
CASSRNGEFFSGANVLTF
TGTGCCAGCTCGCGAAACGGGGAGTTCTTCTCTGGGGCCAACGTCCTGACTTTC
>TRBV6-5|TRBJ1-2|NA|NA
CARPTFYGYTF
TGTGCCAGACCGACATTCTATGGCTACACCTTC
>TRBV5-1|TRBJ2-7|NA|TRBD1
CASSRAPGQNYEQYF
TGCGCCAGCAGCCGTGCGCCGGGACAGAACTACGAGCAGTACTTC
>TRBV14|TRBJ2-1|NA|TRBD2
CASSQQTAGGVAGKQFF
TGTGCCAGCAGCCAGCAAACGGCGGGAGGGGTTGCCGGGAAGCAGTTCTTC
>TRBV12-3/TRBV12-4|TRBJ2-2|NA|NA
CASSRDLDGELFF
TGTGCCAGCAGTCGGGACTTAGACGGGGAGCTGTTTTTT
>TRBV14|TRBJ2-1|NA|NA
CASSQDSYNEQFF
TGTGCCAGCAGCCAAGACAGCTACAATGAGCAGTTCTTC
>TRBV7-2|TRBJ2-2|NA|NA
CASSTTRNTGELFF
TGTGCCAGCAGCACAACACGGAACACCGGGGAGCTGTTTTTT
>TRBV20-1|TRBJ2-7|NA|NA
CSARQGYEQYF
TGCAGTGCTAGACAGGGGTACGAGCAGTACTTC
>TRBV9|TRBJ2-1|NA|TRBD2
CASSVDLAGGHEQFF
TGTGCCAGCAGCGTAGATCTAGCGGGGGGCCATGAGCAGTTCTTC
>TRBV19|TRBJ2-3|once|NA
CASTTGTDTQYF
TGTGCCAGTACGACCGGGACAGATACGCAGTATTTT
>TRBV6-2/TRBV6-3|TRBJ1-5|NA|NA
CASSYSSDYQPQHF
TGTGCCAGCAGTTACTCGAGTGACTATCAGCCCCAGCATTTT
>TRBV5-1|TRBJ2-1|NA|NA
CASSIRQVRDEQFF
TGCGCCAGCAGCATAAGACAGGTTCGCGATGAGCAGTTCTTC
>TRBV27|TRBJ2-7|NA|TRBD1
CASWQGAGNEQYF
TGTGCCAGCTGGCAGGGGGCTGGCAACGAGCAGTACTTC
>TRBV3-1/TRBV3-2|TRBJ2-7|NA|NA
CASSQPTGLISEQYF
TGTGCCAGCAGCCAGCCGACGGGACTCATCTCCGAGCAGTACTTC
>TRBV18|TRBJ2-7|NA|TRBD2
CASSPLSGNSYEQYF
TGTGCCAGCTCACCTCTTAGCGGGAACTCCTACGAGCAGTACTTC
>TRBV5-8|TRBJ2-1|NA|TRBD2
CASSLEAGGPYNEQFF
TGTGCCAGCAGCTTGGAAGCGGGAGGACCCTACAATGAGCAGTTCTTC
>TRBV28|TRBJ2-1|NA|TRBD2
CASSASGTRNEQFF
TGTGCCAGCAGTGCGTCCGGGACTAGGAATGAGCAGTTCTTC
>TRBV6-6|TRBJ2-5|NA|TRBD2
CASSYRTSGSETQYF
TGTGCCAGCAGTTACAGGACTAGCGGGAGTGAGACCCAGTACTTC
>TRBV5-1|TRBJ1-4|NA|TRBD1
CASSTTGQGIEKLFF
TGCGCCAGCAGCACTACGGGACAGGGGATTGAAAAACTGTTTTTT
>TRBV18|TRBJ2-2|once|TRBD1
CASSPGQGETGELFF
TGTGCCAGCTCACCGGGACAGGGAGAGACCGGGGAGCTGTTTTTT
>TRBV5-6|TRBJ2-1|NA|TRBD2
CASSALAGLYNEQFF
TGTGCCAGCAGCGCTCTAGCGGGACTTTACAATGAGCAGTTCTTC
>TRBV28|TRBJ1-2|NA|NA
CASSVGGFGGYTF
TGTGCCAGCAGTGTGGGGGGTTTTGGTGGCTACACCTTC
>TRBV7-9|TRBJ2-7|NA|TRBD1
CASRPPGGSYEQYF
TGTGCCAGCAGACCGCCAGGGGGCTCCTACGAGCAGTACTTC
>TRBV10-1|TRBJ2-3|NA|TRBD2
CASSETGLAGDTQYF
TGCGCCAGCAGTGAGACGGGACTAGCGGGAGATACGCAGTATTTT
>TRBV4-1|TRBJ2-1|NA|NA
CASSQESSRNHEQFF
TGCGCCAGCAGCCAAGAATCTAGCAGAAACCATGAGCAGTTCTTC
>TRBV19|TRBJ2-1|NA|NA
CASSIGARGPNRNEQFF
TGTGCCAGTAGTATTGGGGCAAGGGGCCCCAACAGGAATGAGCAGTTCTTC
>TRBV5-1|TRBJ1-1|NA|TRBD1
CASSIGQGNTEAFF
TGCGCCAGCAGCATCGGACAGGGGAACACTGAAGCTTTCTTT
>TRBV5-1|TRBJ2-5|NA|NA
CASSFGTPSQETQYF
TGCGCCAGCAGCTTTGGGACTCCATCCCAAGAGACCCAGTACTTC
>TRBV7-2|TRBJ2-7|NA|TRBD2
CASSAPQFSSGDYEQYF
TGTGCCAGCAGCGCACCCCAATTCAGTAGCGGGGACTACGAGCAGTACTTC
>TRBV28|TRBJ2-7|NA|TRBD1
CASTPTGYYEQYF
TGTGCCAGCACCCCGACAGGGTACTACGAGCAGTACTTC
>TRBV19|TRBJ2-1|NA|TRBD2
CASSPSGSYEQFF
TGTGCCAGTAGTCCTAGCGGGAGCTATGAGCAGTTCTTC
>TRBV19|TRBJ2-1|NA|TRBD2
CASSQTSRVYNEQFF
TGTGCCAGTAGTCAGACTAGCAGGGTATACAATGAGCAGTTCTTC